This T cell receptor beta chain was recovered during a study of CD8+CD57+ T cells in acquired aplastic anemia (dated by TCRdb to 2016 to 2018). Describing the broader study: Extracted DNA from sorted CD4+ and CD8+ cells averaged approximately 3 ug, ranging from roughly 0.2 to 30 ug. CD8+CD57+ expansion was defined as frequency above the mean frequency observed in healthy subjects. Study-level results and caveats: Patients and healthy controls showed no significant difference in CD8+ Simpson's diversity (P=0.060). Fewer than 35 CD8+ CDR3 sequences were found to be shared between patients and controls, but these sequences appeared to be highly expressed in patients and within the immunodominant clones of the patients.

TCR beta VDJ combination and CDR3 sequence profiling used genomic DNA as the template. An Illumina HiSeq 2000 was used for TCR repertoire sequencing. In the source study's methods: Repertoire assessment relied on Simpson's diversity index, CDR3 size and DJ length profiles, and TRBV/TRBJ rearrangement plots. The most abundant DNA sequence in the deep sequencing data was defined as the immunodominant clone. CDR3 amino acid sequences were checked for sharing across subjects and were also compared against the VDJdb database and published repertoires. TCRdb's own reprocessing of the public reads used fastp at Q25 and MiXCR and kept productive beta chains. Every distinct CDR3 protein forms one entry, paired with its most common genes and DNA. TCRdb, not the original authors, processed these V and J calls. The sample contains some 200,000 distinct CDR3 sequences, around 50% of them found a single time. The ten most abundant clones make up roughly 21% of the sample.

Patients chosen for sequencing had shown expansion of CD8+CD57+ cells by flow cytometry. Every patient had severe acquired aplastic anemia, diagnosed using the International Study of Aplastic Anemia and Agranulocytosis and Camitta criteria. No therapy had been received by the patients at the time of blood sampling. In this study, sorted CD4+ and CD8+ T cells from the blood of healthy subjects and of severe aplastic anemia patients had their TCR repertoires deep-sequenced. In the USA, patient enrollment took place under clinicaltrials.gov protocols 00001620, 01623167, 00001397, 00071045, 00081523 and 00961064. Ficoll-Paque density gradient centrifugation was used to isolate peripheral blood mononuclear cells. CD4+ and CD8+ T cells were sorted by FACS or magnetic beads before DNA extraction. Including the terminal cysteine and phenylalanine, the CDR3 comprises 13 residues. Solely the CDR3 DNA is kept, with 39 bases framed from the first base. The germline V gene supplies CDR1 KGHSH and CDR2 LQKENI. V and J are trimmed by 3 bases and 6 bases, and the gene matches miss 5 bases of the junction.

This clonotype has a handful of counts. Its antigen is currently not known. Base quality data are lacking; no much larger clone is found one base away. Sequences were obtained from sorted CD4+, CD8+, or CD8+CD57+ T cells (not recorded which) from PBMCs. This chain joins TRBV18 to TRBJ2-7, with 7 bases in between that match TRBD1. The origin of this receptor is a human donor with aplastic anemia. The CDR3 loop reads CASSPDRVSEQYF. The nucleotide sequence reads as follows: TGTGCCAGCTCACCTGACAGGGTCAGCGAGCAGTACTTC.